The clone carrying this T cell receptor (beta chain) has just one count. Its antigen is unidentified. No treatment had been given to any patient before thyroid surgery. The sample is drawn from a study of metastatic and nonmetastatic thyroid tumors. This CDR3 spans 15 amino acids. The germline V and J ends were trimmed by 3 bases and 1 base, with 15 bases remaining between them. Germline assignment: CDR1 DFQATT and CDR2 SNEGSKA (reference sequence). Per the authors' pipeline: Differences in CDR3 between clinicopathological groups were drawn on to build a classifier intended to discriminate distant-metastatic papillary thyroid cancer patients. TCRdb re-analyzed the PCR reads through MiXCR. These V and J calls derive from TCRdb rather than the authors' analysis. The sample holds 30,000 to 40,000 clones, about 25% seen once. The study's findings and limits: In blood and tumor, TCR beta diversity was reportedly significantly higher in malignant thyroid tumors than in benign nodules.

The sequence was obtained from a female donor with papillary thyroid cancer or a benign thyroid nodule (not recorded which). Some clones in this sample may be carry-over from other donors' samples. The chain recombines TRBV20-1 with TRBJ1-2, with D perhaps matching TRBD1 (6 bases). Sequenced input: blood. DNA for the CDR3: TGCAGTGCTAGCACCCCAACAGGGATTAACTATGGCTACACCTTC. This translates into CSASTPTGINYGYTF.